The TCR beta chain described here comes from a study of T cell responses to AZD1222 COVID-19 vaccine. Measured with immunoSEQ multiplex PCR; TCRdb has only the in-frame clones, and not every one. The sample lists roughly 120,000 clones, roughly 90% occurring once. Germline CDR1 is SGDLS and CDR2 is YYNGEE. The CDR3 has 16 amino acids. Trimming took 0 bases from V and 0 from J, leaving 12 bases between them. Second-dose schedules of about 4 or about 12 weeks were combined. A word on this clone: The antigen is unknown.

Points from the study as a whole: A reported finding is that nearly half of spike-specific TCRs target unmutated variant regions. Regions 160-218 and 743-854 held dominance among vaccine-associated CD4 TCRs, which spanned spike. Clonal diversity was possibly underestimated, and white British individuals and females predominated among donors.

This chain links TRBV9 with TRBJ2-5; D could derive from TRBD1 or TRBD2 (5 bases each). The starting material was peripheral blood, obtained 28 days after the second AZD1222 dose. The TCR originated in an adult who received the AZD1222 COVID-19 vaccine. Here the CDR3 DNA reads TGTGCCAGCAGCGTAGCCGCCTGGGGGAACCAAGAGACCCAGTACTTC. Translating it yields CASSVAAWGNQETQYF.